This T cell receptor (beta chain) was retrieved from a study of T cells in pancreatic ductal adenocarcinoma. Study-wide points: Comparisons of tumor and blood clonality may show falsely lower tumor diversity. Results skew toward the minority of patients with early-stage disease.

Surgery without prior neoadjuvant therapy was the treatment of the selected pancreatic ductal adenocarcinoma patients. Turning to this clone: Antigen specificity is unknown.

Repertoires were generated with immunoSEQ multiplex PCR, while TCRdb's copy carries only in-frame clones and drops some. The profile covers some 10,000 clones, with roughly 91% appearing a single time and 3.1% taken by the ten largest. This receptor was obtained from a human donor with pancreatic ductal adenocarcinoma. Sequencing was performed on PBMCs.

The CDR3 is CATEVWSEQYF. The CDR3 DNA follows: TGTGCCACGGAAGTCTGGAGCGAGCAGTACTTC. The gene calls are TRBV28 and TRBJ2-7; D is undetermined. Trimming shortened V by 10 bases and J by 6 bases, and 13 bases separated the two germline ends. This CDR3 spans 11 amino acids. The germline gives CDR1 MDHEN, CDR2 SYDVKM.